The 23 T cell receptor delta chains below were found in one sample sequenced in a study of γδ T cells in repeated Plasmodium falciparum infection. TCRdb redid the clone calls on the multiplex PCR reads with CATT. The data hold about 51,000 delta-chain clones, with 1.9% observed a single time. Vgamma9/Vdelta2+ and Vdelta2-negative gammadelta T cells were flow-sorted from PBMC for bulk sequencing. Source material: gamma-delta T cells from blood. The receptor set was obtained from a pool of human donors (malaria-infected and uninfected, not separated).

With respect to this clone: This DNA's translation and the protein TCRdb lists, from a much larger clone, do not match at residue 15, likely due to a read error; the protein shown is translated from the DNA. This chain uses TRDV3 with TRDJ1; 12 bases match TRDD3. The J gene was missing in TCRdb and was found by matching the end of the DNA to germline. J lost 3 bases, V lost 1 base, and 24 bases had no gene match. The germline V gene has CDR1 TVYSNPD and CDR2 GDNSRS (reference sequence). The CDR3 has 21 amino acids. In DNA, the CDR3 is TGTGCCTTTACGAGGGCCGACTACATACACTGGGGGATACCAGAGGCCGATAAACTCATCTTT. This codes for CAFTRADYIHWGIPEADKLIF.

The V gene is TRDV3, the J gene TRDJ1; 8 bases match TRDD2. The J gene was not available in TCRdb and was assigned here by matching the DNA to germline segments. The CDR3 extends over 16 amino acids. The ends lost 4 bases at V and 0 bases at J; junction bases unmatched: 13. Germline lookup yields CDR1 TVYSNPD and CDR2 GDNSRS (reference sequence). CDR3: CAYGLPRVPYTDKLIF. The CDR3 DNA sequence: TGTGCCTATGGCCTTCCTAGGGTACCCTACACCGATAAACTCATCTTT.

Points on this clone: TCRdb pairs this DNA with a much larger clone's protein that differs at residue 3, likely a read error; the protein shown was translated from the DNA. The rearrangement links TRDV2 to TRDJ3; D is possibly TRDD2 or TRDD3 (5 bases each). Germline matching of the DNA provided the J gene here, since TCRdb leaves it blank. Per germline, CDR1 GEAIGNYY and CDR2 EKD. CDR3 length: 20 amino acids. CDR3 protein: CASDFRAGRYSPWDTRQMFF. DNA for the CDR3: TGTGCCAGTGACTTCCGTGCTGGGAGATACTCCCCCTGGGACACCCGACAGATGTTTTTC.

This clone was counted many times. The chain employs TRAV29/DV5 and TRDJ1, with TRDD3 identical over 10 bases. CDR3 length equals 23 residues. The trim removed 0 bases at V and 3 bases at J, leaving 29 bases unmatched. In germline, CDR1 is NSMFDY, CDR2 ISSIKDK. The chain's CDR3 is CAASGARGRVLGDYPRGADKLIF. As DNA, the CDR3 is TGTGCAGCAAGCGGGGCCAGGGGAAGAGTACTGGGGGATTACCCCCGGGGGGCCGATAAACTCATCTTT.

Notes on this clone: The mismatch at residue 15 between this DNA's translation and the TCRdb protein of a much larger clone likely reflects a read error; the protein shown is translated from the DNA. The chain combines TRDV3 with TRDJ1; perhaps TRDD3 as D (6 bases). In the absence of a J gene in TCRdb, the DNA was matched to germline to assign it here. The germline V gene has CDR1 TVYSNPD and CDR2 GDNSRS (reference sequence). The CDR3 sequence is 21 residues long. Trimming took 1 base from V and 0 from J, leaving 33 bases between them. CDR3 sequence (DNA): TGTGCCTTTAAAACTCCTAGCCCCGCGTTAGGCTGGGGAATGCACACCGATAAACTCATCTTT. Protein product: CAFKTPSPALGWGMHTDKLIF.

This clone came up a few times. TCRdb pairs this DNA with a much larger clone's protein that differs at residue 6, likely a read error; the protein shown was translated from the DNA. The chain has TRDV2 and TRDJ1; 7 nucleotides align to TRDD3. Here the J gene was assigned by germline matching of the DNA, as TCRdb has none. The length of the CDR3 is 19 residues. Germline V gene sequence: CDR1 GEAIGNYY, CDR2 EKD. With 1 base clipped from V and 3 bases from J, the junction kept 19 bases outside the gene matches. The CDR3 sequence is CACDTSRGGHPFEPDKLIF. CDR3 nucleotide sequence: TGTGCCTGTGACACATCGCGTGGGGGACACCCTTTCGAGCCCGATAAACTCATCTTT.

This clone has just a few counts. TCRdb's protein, taken from a much larger clone, differs from this DNA's translation at residue 10, likely owing to a read error; the protein displayed comes from the DNA. The V gene is TRDV2, the J gene TRDJ1; D perhaps matches TRDD3 (6 bases). The J gene, missing from TCRdb, was assigned here through DNA to germline matching. The CDR3 spans 20 residues. The V end was cut by 5 bases, the J end by 5 bases, with 35 bases between. Looked up from germline, CDR1 is GEAIGNYY and CDR2 is EKD. The CDR3 sequence is CACGGGLYWRIQGPADKLIF. The DNA for the CDR3 is TGTGCCTGTGGAGGGGGTCTGTACTGGAGGATACAAGGTCCGGCTGATAAACTCATCTTT.

This clone has a handful of counts. It is likely a read error: a sequence one base away is far more abundant. Other nucleotide sequences in the sample specify the same CDR3. The chain combines TRDV1 with TRDJ1, with TRDD3 matching 9 bases. The J gene was missing in TCRdb and was found by matching the end of the DNA to germline. Trimming took 3 bases from V and 3 from J; bases not matched to a gene: 26. Germline CDR1 is TSWWSYY and CDR2 is QGS. The CDR3 runs 22 residues. In DNA, the CDR3 is TGTGCTCTTGGGGAGGCCCATCCGGTATTCCGGTACTGGGGGACATTGGCCGATAAACTCATCTTT. Protein sequence: CALGEAHPVFRYWGTLADKLIF.

A word on this clone: This likely came from a read error, as a far larger clone is one base away. Other DNA sequences of this sample code for an identical CDR3. This chain joins TRDV1 and TRDJ1; 11 bases map to TRDD3. No J segment appears in TCRdb, so it was assigned here by matching the sequence to germline. CDR3 length equals 17 residues. Germline V gene sequence: CDR1 TSWWSYY, CDR2 QGS. CDR3 DNA: TGCGCTCTTGGGGAACAGGGCGTTAACTGGGGGATAGTTAAACTCATCTTT. It translates to CALGEQGVNWGIVKLIF.

This clone occurred a few times. The protein recorded in TCRdb matches a much larger clone and deviates from this DNA's translation at residue 11, suggesting a read error; the protein here is obtained by translating the DNA. V gene TRDV1 combines with J gene TRDJ1, with 7 bases fitting TRDD3. The J gene is not listed in TCRdb, so it was assigned here from a DNA match to germline. The CDR3 sequence is 20 residues long. J gave up 3 bases and V 3 bases, and 22 bases lay outside the gene matches. CDR1 and CDR2 (germline): TSWWSYY, QGS. The CDR3 DNA reads TGTGCTCTTGGGGACGCATTCCCTTACTGGAGGATACGGGGGGCCGATAAACTCATCTTT. Encoded protein: CALGDAFPYWRIRGADKLIF.

With respect to this clone: A read error likely explains this, since a far larger clone differs by one base. At the DNA level, this CDR3 is encoded by other sequences in the same sample as well. J gene calling gave no result, while the V gene is TRAV38-2/DV8; the table's D gene call, TRDD3, was not cross checked with the DNA. The CDR3 covers 24 residues. From germline, CDR1 is TSESDYY and CDR2 QEAYKQQN. The CDR3 protein is CAYRSFEYFQATYWGIPATDKLIF. Here the CDR3 DNA reads TGTGCTTATAGGAGCTTCGAATACTTCCAAGCTACGTACTGGGGGATACCGGCCACCGATAAACTTATCTTT.

This clone has just a few counts. The amino acid sequence in TCRdb belongs to a much larger clone and departs from this DNA's translation at residue 9, likely a sequencing read error; the sequence shown is translated from the DNA. This sequence joins TRDV1 and TRDJ1; TRDD3 aligns across 9 bases. The J gene was missing in TCRdb and was found by matching the end of the DNA to germline. J was trimmed by 2 bases and V by 2 bases; bases with no gene match: 36. This CDR3 is built from 26 residues. Germline values: CDR1 TSWWSYY, CDR2 QGS. The CDR3 loop reads CALGESRPFLSDWGTPFYILTDKLIF. As DNA, the CDR3 is TGTGCTCTTGGGGAATCACGGCCTTTCTTATCCGACTGGGGGACTCCTTTTTACATTTTGACCGATAAACTCATCTTT.

In its sample, this clone was seen a few times. The protein held in TCRdb is that of a much larger clone and does not match this DNA's translation at residue 3, likely because of a read error; the protein shown is translated from the DNA. The chain couples TRDV2 to TRDJ1, with 10 bases identical to TRDD3. TCRdb gives no J gene; it was assigned here by matching the DNA to germline. The germline gives CDR1 GEAIGNYY, CDR2 EKD. This CDR3 is 22 amino acids long. The CDR3 reads CAYDTVGSVKTSLGDSTDKLIF. CDR3 DNA: TGTGCCTATGACACGGTGGGCTCAGTGAAGACTTCACTGGGGGATTCAACCGATAAACTCATCTTT.

This clone was observed a few times. With only one base between it and a far larger clone, this is likely a read error. The identical CDR3 is also encoded by other nucleotide sequences in the sample. The V gene is TRDV1; the J gene was not called; the DNA was not used to check the table's D call, TRDD3. The CDR3 is 22 amino acids. Germline CDR1 reads TSWWSYY; CDR2 reads QGS. CDR3 DNA: TGTGCTCTTGGGGGTTTAGGACTTCCTACGTACTGGGGGATAAGCGGGGAGGATAAACTCATCTTC. Protein product: CALGGLGLPTYWGISGEDKLIF.

In the case of this clone: TCRdb's listed protein matches a much larger clone and diverges from this DNA's translation at residues 12 and 19, likely through a read error; the protein shown comes from the DNA. V gene TRDV2 combines with J gene TRDJ1, with D possibly TRDD2 on 7 matching bases. Germline V lookup: CDR1 GEAIGNYY, CDR2 EKD. The CDR3 sequence is 21 residues long. CDR3 bases: TGTGCCTGTGACACTCTTGTTCCTACTATCGTACCGGGGGACCACACCGATAAACGCATCTTT. Protein product: CACDTLVPTIVPGDHTDKRIF.

Remarks on this clone: A read error is the likely source, as a far larger clone sits one nucleotide away. Other DNA variants within this sample encode the same CDR3. This chain joins TRDV1 and TRDJ1; TRDD2 matches at 9 bases. No J segment appears in TCRdb, so it was assigned here by matching the sequence to germline. CDR1 and CDR2 from the germline V gene are TSWWSYY and QGS. The CDR3 spans 21 residues. The CDR3 nucleotides read TGCGCTCTTGGGGACCCTTTCCTTCCTACGTTAGCTGGGGCCAACACCGATAAACTCATCTTT. It codes for CALGDPFLPTLAGANTDKLIF.

This clone appeared a few times. TCRdb shows a much larger clone's protein in place of this DNA's translation, and the two differ at residue 12, likely through a read error; the protein shown is translated from the DNA. The CDR3 DNA reads as TGTGCTCTTGGGTTACCCTCCCTTACCTTCCTACCGGAAAATACCATATGGTCAGCACAACTCTTCTTT. Translation gives CALGLPSLTFLPENTIWSAQLFF. This rearrangement joins TRDV1 to TRDJ2, with 9 positions matching TRDD2. The J gene comes from matching the DNA to germline here; TCRdb lacks it. Germline V gene lookup returns CDR1 TSWWSYY and CDR2 QGS. This CDR3 spans 23 amino acids. Germline trimming cut 5 bases from V and 6 bases from J; bases unmatched to any gene: 31.

About this clone: The TCRdb record carries a much larger clone's protein, which differs from this DNA's translation at residue 19; a read error is the likely cause, and the protein listed here is the DNA translation. The CDR3 reads CALGAMAFLHFTGGPALTPQLFF. In DNA form, the CDR3 reads TGTGCTCTTGGGGCGATGGCCTTCCTCCATTTCACTGGGGGTCCCGCTTTGACACCACAACTCTTCTTT. The chain joins TRDV1 to TRDJ2; TRDD3 is a possible D gene (8 bases). The J gene comes from matching the DNA to germline here; TCRdb lacks it. Germline V lookup: CDR1 TSWWSYY, CDR2 QGS. The length of the CDR3 is 23 residues.

This clone was observed many times. The TCRdb protein comes from a much larger clone and disagrees with this DNA's translation at residue 11, likely due to a read error; the protein given here is derived from the DNA. The chain combines TRDV3 with TRDJ1; 9 nucleotides match TRDD3. Germline V gene data show CDR1 as TVYSNPD and CDR2 as GDNSRS (reference sequence). J was trimmed by 0 bases and V by 5 bases; bases with no gene match: 16. The CDR3 runs to 17 residues. The CDR3 here is CALDLRGIPLHTDKLIF. The CDR3 coding sequence is TGTGCCCTTGATCTCCGGGGGATACCTCTTCACACCGATAAACTCATCTTT.

In regard to this clone: TCRdb pairs this DNA with a much larger clone's protein that differs at residue 22, likely a read error; the protein shown was translated from the DNA. There is no J gene call, but TRDV1 is given as the V gene; the table calls TRDD3, which could not be checked here. CDR3 length: 23 residues. Looked up from germline, CDR1 is TSWWSYY and CDR2 is QGS. DNA of the CDR3: TGTGCTCTTGGGGAAGGTCACCAGAATATCCCTTACCTACTATACTGGGGGATAAGTAGACTCACCTTT. Translating gives CALGEGHQNIPYLLYWGISRLTF.

The sample holds a few counts of this clone. The TCRdb protein comes from a much larger clone and disagrees with this DNA's translation at residue 3, likely due to a read error; the protein given here is derived from the DNA. V gene TRDV1 combines with J gene TRDJ1; 8 nucleotides line up with TRDD3. The J gene was missing in TCRdb and was found by matching the end of the DNA to germline. The CDR3 has 27 amino acids. Germline CDR1 reads TSWWSYY; CDR2 reads QGS. The CDR3 nucleotides read TGTGCTCATGGGGAAAAGGACTGGAATCCTCGCCCGGAATTACTGGGGGCTTTAATCTCCCTCACCGATAAACTCATCTTT. This sequence encodes CAHGEKDWNPRPELLGALISLTDKLIF.

About this clone itself: TCRdb assigns this DNA the protein of a much larger clone, which departs from its translation at residue 22; this likely reflects a read error, and the protein shown comes from translating the DNA. No J gene was called, and the V gene is TRDV2; no check of the table's D call, TRDD3, against the DNA was made. This CDR3 has 23 residues. Per the germline V gene, CDR1 is GEAIGNYY and CDR2 is EKD. CDR3 sequence: CACDTLLSGKVLGDSPYTDKLTF. The CDR3 DNA follows: TGTGCCTGTGACACCTTGCTGAGTGGGAAAGTACTGGGGGATTCCCCGTACACCGATAAACTCACCTTT.

Many counts were recorded for this clone. The V gene reported is TRDV1; the J gene is uncalled; TRDD3, the table's D call, was not compared with the DNA. This CDR3 has 17 residues. From germline, CDR1 is TSWWSYY and CDR2 QGS. CDR3 nucleotide sequence: TGTGCTCTATGCTGCCCCCATACTGGGGGATCCAACCATAAACTCATCTTC. Translating gives CALCCPHTGGSNHKLIF.